Below, 6 T cell receptor beta chains from the same sample are listed, as sequenced in a study of naive and memory T cell subsets. The beta constant-region primer was an equimolar mix of two oligonucleotides covering TRBC1 and TRBC2. MiXCR was run by TCRdb on the UMI-ligation and nested PCR reads, yielding one entry per CDR3 protein. The sample carries 120,000 to 150,000 distinct CDR3 sequences, 15% to 20% recorded once. Material: naive CD4+ T cells from blood. Source of these receptors: a human donor in good health.

A word on this clonotype: The junction and the germline gene differ at one end; a read error may be behind it. This chain joins TRBV12-3 or TRBV12-4 and TRBJ2-5, with D possibly TRBD1 on 5 matching bases. There are 13 residues in the CDR3. The CDR3 region is CASSWTSQETQNF. Here the CDR3 DNA reads TGTGCCAGCAGTTGGACAAGCCAAGAGACCCAGAACTTC.

This clonotype was counted between two and nine times. This chain connects TRBV6-6 to TRBJ1-2; tentative D call: TRBD1 (6 bases). This CDR3 is built from 15 residues. CDR1 is MNHNY, CDR2 SVGAGI, per germline (reference sequence). Trimming took off 3 bases at V and 7 bases at J, with 18 bases between the two ends. The CDR3 sequence is CASSYTGNRLSGYTF. The CDR3 DNA is TGTGCCAGCAGTTATACAGGGAATCGGCTCTCTGGCTACACCTTC.

The V gene is TRBV12-5, the J gene TRBJ2-1; D perhaps matches TRBD2 (7 bases). Germline V gives CDR1 LGHNT, CDR2 FRNRAP. V lost 0 bases and J lost 1, with 13 bases in between. This CDR3 spans 17 amino acids. CDR3 bases: TGTGCTAGTGGTTTGGTACAGGGAGCGGGGTCCTACAATGAGCAGTTCTTC. Translation gives CASGLVQGAGSYNEQFF.

This clonotype was counted a few times. The chain links TRBV7-2 to TRBJ2-1; 11 bases align to TRBD2. The germline CDR1 and CDR2 sequences are SGHTA and FQGNSA. This CDR3 has 19 amino acids. V shed 1 base and J 0 bases; nucleotides not matched to a gene: 8. The CDR3 here is CASSLVASGRRSSYNEQFF. The CDR3 region has the DNA TGTGCCAGCAGCTTAGTTGCTAGCGGGAGGCGCAGCTCCTACAATGAGCAGTTCTTC.

The chain links TRBV6-5 to TRBJ1-4; D possibly corresponds to TRBD1 (6 bases). The CDR3 sequence is 16 residues long. Germline V CDR1 and CDR2: MNHEY, SVGAGI. The V end lost 7 bases, the J end lost 7 bases, and 22 bases lay between the germline ends. The CDR3, as DNA: TGTGCCAGCATGCCCAGGGCCCCCGAGGGGGGTGAAAAACTGTTTTTT. This sequence encodes CASMPRAPEGGEKLFF.

The V call is TRBV30, the J call TRBJ1-6; no clear D gene. The CDR3 has 14 residues. The V end was cut by 1 base, the J end by 0 bases, with 4 bases between. The V gene's germline CDR1 is GTSNPN and CDR2 SVGIG (reference sequence). CDR3 protein: CAWSEVSYNSPLHF. As DNA, the CDR3 is TGTGCCTGGAGTGAAGTCTCCTATAATTCACCCCTCCACTTT.